Listed below are T cell receptor beta chains from one sample, sequenced in a study of cytomegalovirus exposure and HLA in healthy donors. Here immunoSEQ multiplex PCR was the method, and the copy in TCRdb shows in-frame clones only, minus some. The sample holds under 200,000 clones, over 75% seen once. Material: PBMCs. All receptors derive from a man aged 40-55 years in good health and CMV-seropositive. The CDR3 runs from the conserved cysteine through the conserved F or W. The D gene is left open where the match is weak. Rows give clone size only sometimes, using once, few, many, or a class for an expanded clone.

v_gene	abundance	j_gene	d_gene	CDR3aa	CDR3nt
TRBV7-2	-	TRBJ2-7	-	CASSLVRGVEQYF	TGTGCCAGCAGCTTAGTCAGGGGTGTTGAGCAGTACTTC
TRBV30	-	TRBJ2-5	TRBD2	CAWSVGTREEETQYF	TGTGCCTGGAGTGTAGGGACTAGAGAAGAAGAGACCCAGTACTTC
TRBV6-5	-	TRBJ2-5	TRBD2	CASSETSWETQYF	TGTGCCAGCAGCGAGACTAGCTGGGAGACCCAGTACTTC
TRBV6-5	few	TRBJ2-2	-	CASSLQGFTGELFF	TGTGCCAGCAGTTTGCAGGGATTCACCGGGGAGCTGTTTTTT
TRBV18	-	TRBJ1-1	-	CASSQATVNTEAFF	TGTGCCAGCTCGCAAGCGACAGTGAACACTGAAGCTTTCTTT
TRBV9	-	TRBJ2-1	TRBD2	CASSVRAGGRNEQFF	TGTGCCAGCAGCGTAAGGGCGGGGGGGCGCAATGAGCAGTTCTTC
TRBV7-9	few	TRBJ2-5	-	CASSFLPPRGETQYF	TGTGCCAGCAGCTTTCTACCCCCTCGGGGAGAGACCCAGTACTTC
TRBV19	-	TRBJ2-1	TRBD1	CASSRQGGEQFF	TGTGCCAGTAGTAGACAGGGTGGGGAGCAGTTCTTC
TRBV6-6	few	TRBJ1-2	-	CASSPGGGHYGYTF	TGTGCCAGCAGCCCCGGGGGGGGGCATTATGGCTACACCTTC
TRBV4-1	-	TRBJ1-6	-	CASSQDSSPLHF	TGCGCCAGCAGCCAAGATAGTTCACCCCTCCACTTT
TRBV5-1	-	TRBJ1-6	-	CASRTGQFDSPLHF	TGCGCCAGCAGAACTGGACAGTTTGATTCACCCCTCCACTTT
TRBV9	-	TRBJ2-2	TRBD2	CASSGGGYTGELFF	TGTGCCAGCAGCGGGGGGGGGTACACCGGGGAGCTGTTTTTT
TRBV19	few	TRBJ2-3	TRBD1	CASTLSTGGDTQYF	TGTGCCAGTACCCTCTCAACAGGGGGCGATACGCAGTATTTT
TRBV11-1	-	TRBJ1-1	TRBD1	CASSGPGQPQLGLGTEAFF	TGTGCCAGCAGTGGACCGGGACAGCCCCAACTTGGGCTGGGCACTGAAGCTTTCTTT
TRBV2	once	TRBJ2-6	-	CASSDDTSRSGANVLTF	TGTGCCAGCAGTGACGACACCTCGCGCTCTGGGGCCAACGTCCTGACTTTC
TRBV30	-	TRBJ2-1	TRBD2	CAWSVTGGGPYEQFF	TGTGCCTGGAGTGTAACGGGGGGGGGCCCCTATGAGCAGTTCTTC
TRBV19	-	TRBJ2-7	TRBD1	CASRSGTGKYEQYF	TGTGCCAGCCGCTCCGGGACAGGGAAATACGAGCAGTACTTC
TRBV2	once	TRBJ2-3	-	CASRPGLHTDTQYF	TGTGCCAGCAGGCCGGGACTCCACACAGATACGCAGTATTTT
TRBV7-9	-	TRBJ2-2	TRBD2	CASSPHAGGNTGELFF	TGTGCCAGCAGCCCCCATGCGGGGGGGAACACCGGGGAGCTGTTTTTT
TRBV2	-	TRBJ2-7	TRBD1	CASSSGGRSYEQYF	TGTGCCAGCAGTTCAGGGGGACGGTCCTACGAGCAGTACTTC
TRBV30	-	TRBJ1-6	-	CAWQGSYNSPLHF	TGTGCCTGGCAGGGCTCCTATAATTCACCCCTCCACTTT
TRBV7-8	once	TRBJ2-5	-	CASSSRGAETQYF	TGTGCCAGCAGCTCCCGGGGGGCCGAGACCCAGTACTTC
TRBV7-3	-	TRBJ2-2	-	CASSRGRGELFF	TGTGCCAGCAGCCGGGGTCGGGGGGAGCTGTTTTTT
TRBV9	few	TRBJ2-1	TRBD1	CASAYKTGGGNEQFF	TGTGCCAGCGCATATAAGACAGGGGGTGGGAATGAGCAGTTCTTC
TRBV7-2	-	TRBJ2-7	TRBD2	CASSRGGQGSYEQYF	TGTGCCAGCAGCCGGGGGGGACAAGGTTCCTACGAGCAGTACTTC
TRBV27	-	TRBJ2-7	-	CASSLSPGRTPYEQYF	TGTGCCAGCAGTTTATCGCCAGGCAGAACCCCCTACGAGCAGTACTTC
TRBV5-6	-	TRBJ2-7	TRBD1	CASSPVGTAYEQYF	TGTGCCAGCAGCCCCGTCGGGACAGCCTACGAGCAGTACTTC
TRBV7-9	once	TRBJ1-2	-	CSSSLARQESNYGYTF	TGTTCCAGCAGCTTAGCTAGACAGGAATCCAACTATGGCTACACCTTC
TRBV18	-	TRBJ1-3	-	CASSPDSPSGNTIYF	TGTGCCAGCTCTCCCGACAGTCCATCGGGAAACACCATATATTTT
TRBV4-1	-	TRBJ2-3	TRBD1	CASSQVGTGRTDTQYF	TGCGCCAGCAGCCAAGTTGGGACAGGGCGGACAGATACGCAGTATTTT
TRBV30	-	TRBJ1-1	-	CAWSIFGSEAFF	TGTGCCTGGAGTATATTCGGGAGTGAAGCTTTCTTT
TRBV19	once	TRBJ1-5	-	CASSISPGGGGNQPQHF	TGTGCCAGTAGTATCTCCCCCGGGGGGGGAGGCAATCAGCCCCAGCATTTT
TRBV6-6	-	TRBJ2-7	TRBD2	CASLRGTSSYEQYF	TGTGCCAGCCTAAGAGGGACTAGCTCCTACGAGCAGTACTTC
TRBV14	few	TRBJ2-5	TRBD1	CASSPTTGWETQYF	TGTGCCAGCAGCCCTACGACAGGGTGGGAGACCCAGTACTTC
TRBV30	-	TRBJ2-7	TRBD1	CAWRRDRGYEQYF	TGTGCCTGGCGTCGGGACAGGGGTTACGAGCAGTACTTC
TRBV10-3	-	TRBJ2-7	-	CAISGGQSYEQYF	TGTGCCATCAGTGGTGGACAGAGCTACGAGCAGTACTTC
TRBV15	-	TRBJ1-2	-	CATSRELRQDRYTF	TGTGCCACCAGCAGAGAACTCCGACAGGACCGCTACACCTTC
TRBV9	-	TRBJ1-3	-	CASSPPSGARGNTIYF	TGTGCCAGCAGCCCCCCCTCAGGGGCGAGGGGAAACACCATATATTTT
TRBV18	-	TRBJ1-5	-	CASSPLMTLDQPQHF	TGTGCCAGCTCACCGCTGATGACTTTAGATCAGCCCCAGCATTTT
TRBV7-6	-	TRBJ2-5	TRBD2	CASRPGLAAPQETQYF	TGTGCCAGCAGACCGGGACTAGCGGCTCCCCAAGAGACCCAGTACTTC
TRBV7-9	once	TRBJ2-5	-	CASSGYPTEETQYF	TGTGCCAGCAGCGGATACCCGACAGAAGAGACCCAGTACTTC
TRBV13	-	TRBJ1-1	-	CASSLRTKLTEAFF	TGTGCCAGCAGCTTGCGGACTAAACTAACTGAAGCTTTCTTT
TRBV7-7	-	TRBJ2-2	-	CASSLGETGELFF	TGTGCTAGCAGCTTAGGGGAGACCGGGGAGCTGTTTTTT
TRBV10-1	-	TRBJ1-2	-	CASSENTNYGYTF	TGCGCCAGCAGTGAAAACACCAACTATGGCTACACCTTC
TRBV2	-	TRBJ2-1	-	CAHPKGGRNNEQFF	TGTGCCCATCCAAAGGGGGGGCGAAACAATGAGCAGTTCTTC
TRBV9	-	TRBJ1-1	-	CASSVAGGGGTEAFF	TGTGCCAGCAGCGTAGCGGGAGGGGGAGGCACTGAAGCTTTCTTT
TRBV5-1	-	TRBJ2-3	TRBD2	CASSLAASGGAEADTQYF	TGCGCCAGCAGCTTGGCGGCTAGCGGGGGGGCAGAAGCAGATACGCAGTATTTT
TRBV5-6	-	TRBJ1-2	-	CASSLAAGQRNYGYTF	TGTGCCAGCAGCTTGGCCGCCGGACAACGTAACTATGGCTACACCTTC
TRBV28	-	TRBJ1-5	-	CASSPPGGSNQPQHF	TGTGCCAGCAGCCCGCCGGGGGGGAGCAATCAGCCCCAGCATTTT
TRBV9	-	TRBJ1-2	TRBD1	CASSGRTGQGYTF	TGTGCCAGCAGCGGCCGGACAGGGCAGGGCTACACCTTC
TRBV5-1	-	TRBJ1-4	-	CASSLGGTPPNEKLFF	TGCGCCAGCAGCTTGGGTGGGACTCCCCCTAATGAAAAACTGTTTTTT